This entry lists 29 T cell receptor beta chains sequenced from one sample in a study of blood T cell repertoires in COVID-19. TCRdb keeps only in-frame clones here, not all; method: immunoSEQ multiplex PCR. Of fewer than 180,000 clones listed, over 65% are singletons. Sequenced input: peripheral blood. Receptors were obtained from a man aged 65 to 79 with acute or convalescent COVID-19.

The chain links TRBV6-5 to TRBJ1-1; D perhaps matches TRBD1 (6 bases). V lost 8 bases, J lost 2 bases, and 9 bases lay in between. This CDR3 comprises 12 residues. Germline V lookup: CDR1 MNHEY, CDR2 SVGAGI. In DNA, the CDR3 is TGTGCCAGCCGGGACATAAACACTGAAGCTTTCTTT. It encodes CASRDINTEAFF.

The CDR3 region has the DNA TGTGCCAGCAGCGATAAAAAGGACAAACCGATTGACTATGGCTACACCTTC. This translates into CASSDKKDKPIDYGYTF. The J gene is TRBJ1-2, the V gene TRBV21-1; the table assigns TRBD1, which was not confirmed against the DNA. TRBV21-1 is deemed a pseudogene. The length of the CDR3 is 17 residues.

The chain joins TRBV5-4 to TRBJ2-1; 14 bases agree with TRBD2. CDR1 is SGHNT, CDR2 YYREEE, per germline (reference sequence). The length of the CDR3 is 16 residues. The V segment lost 0 bases and the J segment 5 bases; nucleotides outside the gene matches: 1. CDR3 sequence: CASSLGLAGGNNEQFF. The CDR3 bases are TGTGCCAGCAGCTTGGGACTAGCGGGGGGGAACAATGAGCAGTTCTTC.

The chain is built from TRBV28 and TRBJ1-4; 8 bases are a match to TRBD1. Trimming removed 5 bases from V and 0 bases from J; junction bases left unmatched: 5. From germline, CDR1 is MDHEN and CDR2 SYDVKM. The CDR3 spans 16 residues. Here the CDR3 reads CASSRTGIATNEKLFF. The DNA for the CDR3 is TGTGCCAGCAGTCGGACAGGGATTGCAACTAATGAAAAACTGTTTTTT.

This chain uses TRBV7-9 with TRBJ2-5; perhaps TRBD2 as D (6 bases). The germline V and J ends were trimmed by 8 bases and 7 bases, with 11 bases remaining between them. Germline values: CDR1 SEHNR, CDR2 FQNEAQ (reference sequence). The CDR3 totals 11 residues. CDR3 residues: CASSPGGTQYF. The CDR3 DNA reads as TGTGCCAGCTCCCCCGGGGGGACCCAGTACTTC.

V usage is TRBV10-3 and J usage is TRBJ1-4; 9 bases map to TRBD1. CDR3 length equals 15 residues. Germline CDR1 reads ENHRY; CDR2 reads SYGVKD. The trim removed 5 bases at V and 8 bases at J, leaving 9 bases unmatched. Here the CDR3 reads CAISQSGTGNEKLFF. The DNA for the CDR3 is TGTGCCATCAGTCAATCCGGGACAGGGAACGAAAAACTGTTTTTT.

This clone was seen only a few times. The V call is TRBV19, the J call TRBJ1-4; no clear D gene. The CDR3 consists of 14 residues. Trimming removed 6 bases from V and 2 bases from J, with 10 bases in between. Germline lookup yields CDR1 LNHDA and CDR2 SQIVND (reference sequence). The CDR3 sequence is CASSRRVTNEKLFF. CDR3 in DNA: TGTGCCAGTAGCCGTCGGGTGACTAATGAAAAACTGTTTTTT.

The gene calls are TRBV28 and TRBJ1-1; TRBD1 agrees at 8 bases. This CDR3 comprises 15 residues. Trimming cost V 6 bases and J 1 base; bases outside gene matches: 7. Germline lookup yields CDR1 MDHEN and CDR2 SYDVKM. CDR3: CASSQTGAQNTEAFF. The CDR3 DNA follows: TGTGCCAGCAGCCAGACAGGGGCACAGAACACTGAAGCTTTCTTT.

This chain connects TRBV7-2 to TRBJ2-5; D might be TRBD2 (7 bases). The germline V gene encodes CDR1 SGHTA and CDR2 FQGNSA. This CDR3 spans 14 amino acids. Trimming removed 0 bases at V and 5 bases at J, with 10 bases between. This CDR3 reads CASSLAGGHETQYF. In DNA form, the CDR3 reads TGTGCCAGCAGCTTAGCGGGGGGGCACGAGACCCAGTACTTC.

The gene calls are TRBV6-5 and TRBJ2-7, with TRBD2 as a possible D gene (5 bases). This CDR3 region has 13 residues. CDR1 MNHEY and CDR2 SVGAGI come from the germline V gene. V was cut by 8 bases and J by 0 bases, with 11 bases left in between. The CDR3 DNA reads as TGTGCCAGCCATTCCGGGATCTCCTACGAGCAGTACTTC. Translated: CASHSGISYEQYF.

This clone was counted a few times. V is TRBV7-9 and J is TRBJ2-1; 9 nucleotides match TRBD2. V trimming: 5 bases; J trimming: 5 bases; junction bases outside the gene matches: 1. The V gene's germline CDR1 is SEHNR and CDR2 FQNEAQ (reference sequence). The CDR3 extends over 13 amino acids. The CDR3 sequence: CASSRLADNEQFF. In nucleotides, the CDR3 is TGTGCCAGCAGCCGACTAGCGGACAATGAGCAGTTCTTC.

J is TRBJ1-1 and V is TRBV20-1; no clear D. The CDR3 consists of 11 residues. CDR1 is DFQATT and CDR2 is SNEGSKA in the germline V gene (reference sequence). V was cut by 6 bases and J by 6 bases, with 11 bases left in between. CDR3 region: CSAADTPEAFF. DNA for the CDR3: TGCAGTGCAGCCGACACGCCTGAAGCTTTCTTT.

The V gene is TRBV10-3, the J gene TRBJ1-4, with TRBD1 matching over 9 bases. J gave up 7 bases and V 3 bases, and 6 bases lay outside the gene matches. There are 15 residues in the CDR3. Looked up from germline, CDR1 is ENHRY and CDR2 is SYGVKD. CDR3 sequence reads: CAISEGTGSGEKLFF. DNA of the CDR3: TGTGCCATCAGTGAAGGGACAGGGTCAGGTGAAAAACTGTTTTTT.

J is TRBJ2-1 and V is TRBV5-1, with 12 bases identical to TRBD1. V lost 4 bases, J lost 7 bases, and 6 bases stayed unmatched. The length of the CDR3 is 15 residues. Germline CDR1 is SGHRS and CDR2 is YFSETQ. As DNA, the CDR3 is TGCGCCAGCAGCGGGGGACAGGGGGCGCGAAATGAGCAGTTCTTC. The encoded protein is CASSGGQGARNEQFF.

The CDR3 coding sequence is TGTGCCAGCAGTGCCGGGACTCTACCGTCCGGGGAGCTGTTTTTT. Translated, it gives CASSAGTLPSGELFF. The V call is TRBV27, the J call TRBJ2-2; the D gene is possibly TRBD2 (6 bases). From germline, CDR1 is MNHEY and CDR2 SMNVEV (reference sequence). V lost 5 bases and J lost 6, with 16 bases in between. This CDR3 has 15 amino acids.

V gene TRBV5-1 combines with J gene TRBJ2-7; 9 bases agree with TRBD1. Germline CDR1 reads SGHRS; CDR2 reads YFSETQ. The CDR3 is made up of 14 amino acids. Trimming took 4 bases from V and 3 from J; bases not matched to a gene: 5. Written as DNA, the CDR3 is TGCGCCAGCAGCCCTCGACAGGGGGACTACGAGCAGTACTTC. Its protein is CASSPRQGDYEQYF.

The chain joins TRBV4-1 to TRBJ1-3; D is unresolved. This CDR3 is 16 amino acids long. Trimming removed 4 bases at V and 1 base at J, with 14 bases between. Germline-derived CDR1 and CDR2 are MGHRA and YSYEKL. The CDR3 here is CASSPLWSQSGNTIYF. In DNA form, the CDR3 reads TGCGCCAGCAGCCCGTTGTGGAGCCAGTCTGGAAACACCATATATTTT.

V is TRBV5-1 and J is TRBJ1-5; the D is unclear. CDR1 and CDR2 (germline): SGHRS, YFSETQ. The CDR3 is 15 residues long. Trimming shortened V by 4 bases and J by 5 bases, and 16 bases separated the two germline ends. The CDR3 DNA is TGCGCCAGCAGCCCGGGTCTTATGACCCATCAGCCCCAGCATTTT. This translates into CASSPGLMTHQPQHF.

The chain is built from TRBV7-6 and TRBJ2-6; the D is unclear. Germline V gives CDR1 SGHVS, CDR2 FNYEAQ. This CDR3 has 17 amino acids. V was pared by 5 bases and J by 0 bases, with 14 bases between. The CDR3 DNA sequence: TGTGCCAGCAGCCCCTTTTTTGCGTCCTCTGGGGCCAACGTCCTGACTTTC. This gives the protein CASSPFFASSGANVLTF. The whole variable domain, filled in from reference TRBV7-6 and TRBJ2-6, reads GAGVSQSPRYKVTKRGQDVALRCDPISGHVSLYWYRQALGQGPEFLTYFNYEAQQDKSGLPNDRFSAERPEGSISTLTIQRTEQRDSAMYRCASSPFFASSGANVLTFGAGSRLTVL.

The chain carries TRBV27 and TRBJ1-1; D is unclear. Germline values: CDR1 MNHEY, CDR2 SMNVEV (reference sequence). The CDR3 runs to 11 residues. Trimming cost V 11 bases and J 4 bases, with 11 bases left between them. This CDR3 is CAFGVVTEAFF. In DNA, the CDR3 is TGTGCCTTCGGGGTTGTCACTGAAGCTTTCTTT.

CDR3 loop: CASSLGRGNTEAFF. As DNA, the CDR3 is TGTGCCAGCAGTCTTGGCAGGGGGAACACTGAAGCTTTCTTT. The chain combines TRBV2 with TRBJ1-1, with D possibly being TRBD1 (6 bases). Trimming stripped 5 bases from V and 1 base from J, with 11 bases between. Germline values: CDR1 SNHLY, CDR2 FYNNEI. The CDR3 extends over 14 amino acids.

The rearrangement links TRBV5-5 to TRBJ2-5, with D hard to call. CDR3 length: 12 residues. Trimming pared 2 bases from V and 2 bases from J, leaving 4 bases between. From germline, CDR1 is SGHKS and CDR2 YYEKEE (reference sequence). As DNA, the CDR3 is TGTGCCAGCAGCTTTCGGCAAGAGACCCAGTACTTC. Translating it yields CASSFRQETQYF.

The rearrangement links TRBV28 to TRBJ2-3; 7 bases agree with TRBD1. The CDR3 extends over 15 amino acids. CDR1 MDHEN and CDR2 SYDVKM come from the germline V gene. After removal of 5 bases from V and 0 bases from J, the junction contained 5 bases not matched to a gene. This CDR3 reads CASSPRGQSTDTQYF. For the CDR3, the DNA is TGTGCCAGCAGTCCTCGGGGACAGAGCACAGATACGCAGTATTTT. The full variable domain, in which reference TRBV28 and TRBJ2-3 provide the parts outside the CDR3, is DVKVTQSSRYLVKRTGEKVFLECVQDMDHENMFWYRQDPGLGLRLIYFSYDVKMKEKGDIPEGYSVSREKKERFSLILESASTNQTSMYLCASSPRGQSTDTQYFGPGTRLTVL.

V usage is TRBV29-1 and J usage is TRBJ2-1, with TRBD1 identical over 11 bases. V gave up 3 bases and J gave up 5 bases; unmatched junction bases: 9. Per the germline V gene, CDR1 is SQVTM and CDR2 is ANQGSEA. The CDR3 totals 16 residues. The CDR3 nucleotides are TGCAGCGTTGATGGCCTTGCGGACAGGGGGCACAATGAGCAGTTCTTC. Protein: CSVDGLADRGHNEQFF.

The chain carries TRBV6-1 and TRBJ2-7; perhaps TRBD2 as D (7 bases). CDR1 is MNHNS and CDR2 is SASEGT in the germline V gene. CDR3 size: 18 residues. The V end lost 0 bases, the J end lost 4 bases, and 22 bases lay between the germline ends. Here the CDR3 DNA reads TGTGCCAGCAGTGAAGCTCGGGGGCCCACCCTGGGACTATACGAGCAGTACTTC. This codes for CASSEARGPTLGLYEQYF.

This clone has only one observation. The chain has TRBV10-3 and TRBJ1-1; TRBD1 matches at 9 bases. Germline values: CDR1 ENHRY, CDR2 SYGVKD. The J segment lost 4 bases and the V segment lost 5 bases, leaving 8 bases of the junction unmatched. The CDR3 consists of 15 residues. Here the CDR3 DNA reads TGTGCCATCAGTTCGCCCGGACAGGGGAGCACTGAAGCTTTCTTT. As protein: CAISSPGQGSTEAFF.

CDR3 residues: CATSRGDYQPQHF. CDR3 in DNA: TGTGCCACCAGCAGAGGGGACTATCAGCCCCAGCATTTT. The chain is built from TRBV15 and TRBJ1-5; a possible D gene is TRBD1 (5 bases). Germline values: CDR1 LNHNV, CDR2 YYDKDF (reference sequence). This CDR3 is 13 amino acids long. The V end lost 1 base, the J end lost 5 bases, and 6 bases lay between the germline ends.

V is TRBV12-5 and J is TRBJ2-2, with 10 bases lining up with TRBD2. Germline V gene data show CDR1 as LGHNT and CDR2 as FRNRAP. This CDR3 region has 16 residues. After removal of 1 base from V and 4 bases from J, the junction contained 3 bases not matched to a gene. The CDR3 nucleotides are TGTGCTAGTGGTTTGGGGAGCGGGAGGGGCACCGGGGAGCTGTTTTTT. The encoded protein is CASGLGSGRGTGELFF. The whole variable domain, remainder taken from reference TRBV12-5 and TRBJ2-2, is DARVTQTPRHKVTEMGQEVTMRCQPILGHNTVFWYRQTMMQGLELLAYFRNRAPLDDSGMPKDRFSAEMPDATLATLKIQPSEPRDSAVYFCASGLGSGRGTGELFFGEGSRLTVL.

V gene TRBV30 combines with J gene TRBJ1-4; D uncertain. This CDR3 region has 14 residues. CDR1 and CDR2 from the germline V gene are GTSNPN and SVGIG (reference sequence). V was shortened by 4 bases and J by 8 bases, with 17 bases between the two germline ends. The CDR3: CAWTDPGRGEKLFF. The CDR3 DNA sequence: TGTGCCTGGACCGACCCAGGTCGCGGGGAAAAACTGTTTTTT.